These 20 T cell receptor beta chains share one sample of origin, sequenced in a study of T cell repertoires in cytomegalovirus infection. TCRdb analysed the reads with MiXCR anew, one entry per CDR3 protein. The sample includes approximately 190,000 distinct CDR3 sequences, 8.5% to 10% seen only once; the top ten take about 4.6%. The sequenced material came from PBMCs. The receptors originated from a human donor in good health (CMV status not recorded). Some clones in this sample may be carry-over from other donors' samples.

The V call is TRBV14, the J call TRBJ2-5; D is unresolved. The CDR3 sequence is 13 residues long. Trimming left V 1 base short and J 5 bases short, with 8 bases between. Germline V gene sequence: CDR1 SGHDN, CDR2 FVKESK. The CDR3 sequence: CASSQASIETQYF. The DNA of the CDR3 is TGTGCCAGCAGCCAAGCGAGCATTGAGACCCAGTACTTC.

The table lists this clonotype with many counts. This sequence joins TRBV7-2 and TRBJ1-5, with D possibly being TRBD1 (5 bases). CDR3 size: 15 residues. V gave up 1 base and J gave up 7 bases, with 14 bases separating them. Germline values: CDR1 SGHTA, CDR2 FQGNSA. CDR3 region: CASSLGAGSGQPQHF. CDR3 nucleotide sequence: TGTGCCAGCAGCTTAGGTGCAGGGTCGGGACAGCCCCAGCATTTT.

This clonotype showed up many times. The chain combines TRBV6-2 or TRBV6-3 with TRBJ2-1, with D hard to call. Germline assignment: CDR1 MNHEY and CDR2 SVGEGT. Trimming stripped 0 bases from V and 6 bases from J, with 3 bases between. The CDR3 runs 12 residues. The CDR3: CASSYSSNEQFF. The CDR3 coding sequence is TGTGCCAGCAGTTACTCTAGCAATGAGCAGTTCTTC.

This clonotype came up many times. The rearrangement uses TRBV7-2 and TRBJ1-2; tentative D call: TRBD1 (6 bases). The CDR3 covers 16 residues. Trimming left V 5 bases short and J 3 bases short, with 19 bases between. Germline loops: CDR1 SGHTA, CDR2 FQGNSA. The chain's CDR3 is CASSPGPPGQHYGYTF. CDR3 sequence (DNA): TGTGCCAGCAGCCCCGGCCCCCCTGGACAGCACTATGGCTACACCTTC.

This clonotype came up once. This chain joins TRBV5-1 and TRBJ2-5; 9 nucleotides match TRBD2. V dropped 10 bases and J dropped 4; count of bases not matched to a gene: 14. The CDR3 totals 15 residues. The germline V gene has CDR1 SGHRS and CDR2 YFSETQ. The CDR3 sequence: CASTGIAGVVETQYF. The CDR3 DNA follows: TGCGCCTCTACCGGCATAGCGGGGGTAGTAGAGACCCAGTACTTC.

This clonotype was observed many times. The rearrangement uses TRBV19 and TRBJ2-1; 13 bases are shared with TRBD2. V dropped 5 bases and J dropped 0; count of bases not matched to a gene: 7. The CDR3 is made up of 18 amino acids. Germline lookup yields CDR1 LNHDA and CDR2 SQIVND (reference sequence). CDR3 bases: TGTGCCAGTAGTGTTCGGACTAGCGGGGGTAGCTCCTACAATGAGCAGTTCTTC. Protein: CASSVRTSGGSSYNEQFF.

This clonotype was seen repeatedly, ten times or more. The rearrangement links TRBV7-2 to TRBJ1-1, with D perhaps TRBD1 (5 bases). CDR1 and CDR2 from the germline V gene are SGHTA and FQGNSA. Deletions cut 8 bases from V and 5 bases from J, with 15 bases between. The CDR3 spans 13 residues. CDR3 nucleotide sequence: TGTGCCAGCGATTTGTGGGGGAGGACTGAAGCTTTCTTT. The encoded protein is CASDLWGRTEAFF.

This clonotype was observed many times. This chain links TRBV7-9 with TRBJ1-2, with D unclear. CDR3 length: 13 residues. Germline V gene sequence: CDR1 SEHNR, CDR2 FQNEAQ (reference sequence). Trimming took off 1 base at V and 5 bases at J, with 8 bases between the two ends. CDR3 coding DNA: TGTGCCAGCAGCTTAGTAACCGCGTATGGCTACACCTTC. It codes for CASSLVTAYGYTF.

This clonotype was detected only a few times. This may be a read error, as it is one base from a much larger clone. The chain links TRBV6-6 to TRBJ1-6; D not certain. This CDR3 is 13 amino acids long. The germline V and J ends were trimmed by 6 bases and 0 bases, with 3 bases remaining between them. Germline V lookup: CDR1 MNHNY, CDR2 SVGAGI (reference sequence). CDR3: CASRSSYNSPLHF. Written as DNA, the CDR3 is TGTGCCAGCAGGAGCTCCTATAATTCACCCCTCCACTTT.

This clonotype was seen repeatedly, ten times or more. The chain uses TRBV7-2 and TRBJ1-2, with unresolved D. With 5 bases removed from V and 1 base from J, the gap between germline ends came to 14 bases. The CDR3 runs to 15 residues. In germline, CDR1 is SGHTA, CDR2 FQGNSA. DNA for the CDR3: TGTGCCAGCAGCATACGATCGAAAGATAACTATGGCTACACCTTC. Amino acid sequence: CASSIRSKDNYGYTF. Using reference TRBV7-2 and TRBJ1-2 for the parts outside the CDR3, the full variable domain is GAGVSQSPSNKVTEKGKDVELRCDPISGHTALYWYRQSLGQGLEFLIYFQGNSAPDKSGLPSDRFSAERTGGSVSTLTIQRTQQEDSAVYLCASSIRSKDNYGYTFGSGTRLTVV.

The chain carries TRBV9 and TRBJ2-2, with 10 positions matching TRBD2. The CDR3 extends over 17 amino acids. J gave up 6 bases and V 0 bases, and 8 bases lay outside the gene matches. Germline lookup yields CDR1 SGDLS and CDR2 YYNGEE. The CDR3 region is CASSVAPSGRGAGELFF. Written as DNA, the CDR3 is TGTGCCAGCAGCGTAGCTCCTAGCGGGAGAGGGGCCGGGGAGCTGTTTTTT.

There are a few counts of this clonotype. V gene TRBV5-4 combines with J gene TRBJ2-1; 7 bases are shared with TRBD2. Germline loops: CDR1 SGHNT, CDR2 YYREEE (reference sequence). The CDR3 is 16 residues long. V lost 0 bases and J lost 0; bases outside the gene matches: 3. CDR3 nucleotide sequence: TGTGCCAGCAGCTTGGACGGCGGGAGCTCCTACAATGAGCAGTTCTTC. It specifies CASSLDGGSSYNEQFF.

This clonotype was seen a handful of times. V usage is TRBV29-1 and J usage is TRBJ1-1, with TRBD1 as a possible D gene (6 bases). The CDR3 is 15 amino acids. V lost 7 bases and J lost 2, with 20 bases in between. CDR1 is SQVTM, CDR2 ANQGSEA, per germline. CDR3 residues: CSAPQPGTINTEAFF. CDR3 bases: TGCAGCGCCCCGCAACCCGGGACAATAAACACTGAAGCTTTCTTT.

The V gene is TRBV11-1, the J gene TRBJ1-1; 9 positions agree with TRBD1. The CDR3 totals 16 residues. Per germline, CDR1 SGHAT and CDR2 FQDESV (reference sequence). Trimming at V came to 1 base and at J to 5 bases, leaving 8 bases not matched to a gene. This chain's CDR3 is CASSLGEGQGRTEAFF. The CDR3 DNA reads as TGTGCCAGCAGCTTAGGAGAGGGACAGGGACGAACTGAAGCTTTCTTT.

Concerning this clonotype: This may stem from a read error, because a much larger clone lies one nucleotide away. CDR3: CASQGFMNTEAFF. CDR3 sequence (DNA): TGTGCCAGCCAGGGATTCATGAACACTGAAGCTTTCTTT. V is TRBV28 and J is TRBJ1-1, with a tentative D call TRBD1 (5 bases). CDR1 and CDR2 from the germline V gene are MDHEN and SYDVKM. Trimming stripped 8 bases from V and 0 bases from J, with 10 bases between. CDR3 length: 13 residues.

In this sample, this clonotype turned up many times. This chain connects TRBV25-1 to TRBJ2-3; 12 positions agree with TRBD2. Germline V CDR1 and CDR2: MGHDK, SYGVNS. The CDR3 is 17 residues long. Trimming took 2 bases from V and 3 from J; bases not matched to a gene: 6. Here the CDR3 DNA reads TGTGCCAGCAGTGAACTAGCGGGGGGGCGGGCAACAGATACGCAGTATTTT. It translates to CASSELAGGRATDTQYF. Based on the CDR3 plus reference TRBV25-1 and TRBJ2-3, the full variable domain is EADIYQTPRYLVIGTGKKITLECSQTMGHDKMYWYQQDPGMELHLIHYSYGVNSTEKGDLSSESTVSRIRTEHFPLTLESARPSHTSQYLCASSELAGGRATDTQYFGPGTRLTVL.

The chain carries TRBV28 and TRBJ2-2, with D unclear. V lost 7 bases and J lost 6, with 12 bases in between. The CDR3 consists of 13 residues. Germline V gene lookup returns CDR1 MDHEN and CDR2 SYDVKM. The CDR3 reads CASTNSLAGELFF. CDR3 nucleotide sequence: TGTGCCAGCACCAATAGCCTGGCCGGGGAGCTGTTTTTT.

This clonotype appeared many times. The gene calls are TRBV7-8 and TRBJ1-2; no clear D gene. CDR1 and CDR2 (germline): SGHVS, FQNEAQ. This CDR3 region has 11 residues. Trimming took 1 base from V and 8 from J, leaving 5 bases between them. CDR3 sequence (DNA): TGTGCCAGCAGCTTAGGCCGGGGCTACACCTTC. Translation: CASSLGRGYTF. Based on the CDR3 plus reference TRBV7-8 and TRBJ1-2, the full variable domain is GAGVSQSPRYKVAKRGQDVALRCDPISGHVSLFWYQQALGQGPEFLTYFQNEAQLDKSGLPSDRFFAERPEGSVSTLKIQRTQQEDSAVYLCASSLGRGYTFGSGTRLTVV.

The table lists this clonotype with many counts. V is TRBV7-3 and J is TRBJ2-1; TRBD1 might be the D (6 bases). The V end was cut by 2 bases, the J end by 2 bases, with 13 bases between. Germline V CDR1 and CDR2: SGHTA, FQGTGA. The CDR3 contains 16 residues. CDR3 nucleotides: TGTGCCAGCAGCTTACGGCTAACAGGGACCTACAATGAGCAGTTCTTC. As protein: CASSLRLTGTYNEQFF.

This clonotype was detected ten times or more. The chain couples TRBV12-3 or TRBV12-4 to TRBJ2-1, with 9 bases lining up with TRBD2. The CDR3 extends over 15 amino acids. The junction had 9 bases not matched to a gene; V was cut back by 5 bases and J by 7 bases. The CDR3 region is CASSPQRSGGNEQFF. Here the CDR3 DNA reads TGTGCCAGCAGTCCCCAGAGGAGCGGGGGGAATGAGCAGTTCTTC.